These T cell receptor beta chains were read from a single sample in a study of blood T cells in healthy people across ages. From the 5' RACE reads, TCRdb called clonotypes with MiXCR, one entry per CDR3 protein. The data hold 700,000 to 900,000 distinct CDR3 sequences, with 25% to 30% observed a single time. These data also featured in a second study, about T cells of mothers and their children.

Sequenced material: blood. These receptors came from a boy between 10 and 17 years old in good health. CDR3s include the opening cysteine and the closing phenylalanine or tryptophan. The order of the fields is V gene, D gene, clone size, J gene, CDR3 protein, CDR3 DNA. A D gene is named only where the DNA matches it firmly. Size values are once, few and many counts, or a class for expanded clones, and some rows have none.

TRBV5-1,.,.,TRBJ2-3,CASSLVIRAGGTDTQYF,TGCGCCAGCAGCTTAGTTATTAGGGCAGGGGGCACAGATACGCAGTATTTT
TRBV4-2,.,.,TRBJ2-2,CASSQERAGELFF,TGTGCCAGCAGCCAAGAAAGGGCCGGGGAGCTGTTTTTT
TRBV9,TRBD1,.,TRBJ1-2,CASSKGTGADYGYTF,TGTGCCAGCAGCAAAGGGACAGGGGCGGACTATGGCTACACCTTC
TRBV4-1,.,few,TRBJ1-1,CTSSQGDNTEAFF,TGCACCAGCAGCCAAGGAGATAACACTGAAGCTTTCTTT
TRBV7-9,.,.,TRBJ2-6,CASSYGGANVLTF,TGTGCCAGCAGCTACGGTGGGGCCAACGTCCTGACTTTC
TRBV15,.,.,TRBJ1-3,CATSKAPWGPSRNTIYF,TGTGCCACCAGCAAAGCTCCCTGGGGGCCTTCCCGAAACACCATATATTTT
TRBV19,.,.,TRBJ1-1,CASTMAHQNTEAFF,TGTGCCAGTACCATGGCACATCAGAACACTGAAGCTTTCTTT
TRBV20-1,TRBD1,few,TRBJ2-5,CSATHRGETQYF,TGCAGTGCAACTCACAGGGGGGAGACCCAGTACTTC
TRBV29-1,TRBD2,.,TRBJ2-5,CSVRGASGGGETQYF,TGCAGCGTCCGGGGTGCTAGCGGGGGTGGGGAGACCCAGTACTTC
TRBV7-2,.,.,TRBJ1-1,CASSLGLWQGGSPNTEAFF,TGTGCCAGCAGCTTGGGGCTTTGGCAGGGTGGTTCCCCGAACACTGAAGCTTTCTTT
TRBV5-1,.,few,TRBJ2-7,CASSGDGAYEQYF,TGCGCCAGCAGCGGGGACGGCGCCTACGAGCAGTACTTC
TRBV12-3/TRBV12-4,TRBD2,few,TRBJ2-1,CASSLGLAGVRNEQFF,TGTGCCAGCAGTTTGGGGCTAGCGGGGGTGCGCAATGAGCAGTTCTTC
TRBV10-3,.,.,TRBJ2-3,CAISAQTDTQYF,TGTGCCATCAGCGCCCAGACAGATACGCAGTATTTT
TRBV5-5,.,.,TRBJ2-2,CASSLGQVFPGELFF,TGTGCCAGCAGCTTGGGACAGGTGTTTCCCGGGGAGCTGTTTTTT
TRBV7-9,.,.,TRBJ1-2,CASSTSDRPHDGYTF,TGTGCCAGCAGCACTAGCGACAGGCCCCACGATGGCTACACCTTC
TRBV5-5,.,once,TRBJ2-5,CASSSRGNRNPETQYF,TGTGCCAGCAGTTCGAGGGGTAATAGGAACCCAGAGACCCAGTACTTC
TRBV29-1,.,few,TRBJ1-2,CSVVKGDGYTF,TGCAGCGTTGTAAAGGGCGATGGCTACACCTTC
TRBV30,.,few,TRBJ1-4,CAWSVEEKLFF,TGTGCCTGGAGTGTAGAGGAAAAACTGTTTTTT
TRBV15,.,few,TRBJ1-2,CATSRDRGYSSYTF,TGTGCCACCAGCAGAGATCGAGGGTATAGTAGCTACACCTTC
TRBV30,.,.,TRBJ2-7,CAWTLGSSYEQYF,TGTGCCTGGACCCTTGGGAGCTCCTACGAGCAGTACTTC
TRBV10-3,.,few,TRBJ1-2,CAISESNQGIYGYTF,TGTGCCATCAGTGAGTCGAACCAGGGCATCTATGGCTACACCTTC
TRBV6-1,.,few,TRBJ2-5,CASSEKTQYF,TGTGCCAGCAGTGAGAAGACCCAGTACTTC
TRBV20-1,.,few,TRBJ2-7,CSARDGGSYEQYF,TGCAGTGCTCGGGACGGAGGATCCTACGAGCAGTACTTC
TRBV6-5,.,.,TRBJ2-7,CASSYKSGGGLSYEQYF,TGTGCCAGCAGTTACAAGAGTGGTGGGGGTTTGTCCTACGAGCAGTACTTC
TRBV5-1,.,few,TRBJ2-2,CASSLIGPNTGELFF,TGCGCCAGCAGCTTAATAGGCCCTAACACCGGGGAGCTGTTTTTT
TRBV4-1,.,.,TRBJ1-4,CASSQERGVGEKLFF,TGCGCCAGCAGCCAAGAGCGAGGGGTTGGGGAAAAACTGTTTTTT
TRBV18,TRBD1,.,TRBJ2-1,CACSSDRDEQFF,TGTGCCTGTTCATCCGACAGGGATGAGCAGTTCTTC
TRBV3-1,.,.,TRBJ2-5,CASSQVAPTEIMEETQYF,TGTGCCAGCAGCCAAGTAGCCCCGACCGAGATTATGGAAGAGACCCAGTACTTC
TRBV24-1,.,few,TRBJ2-5,CATSDLQGQGERETQYF,TGTGCCACCAGTGATTTGCAGGGGCAGGGAGAAAGAGAGACCCAGTACTTC
TRBV5-1,.,.,TRBJ2-3,CASSLVGAAGDTQYF,TGCGCCAGCAGCTTGGTAGGTGCGGCGGGGGATACGCAGTATTTT
TRBV9,TRBD2,.,TRBJ2-5,CASSREAGGGQETQYF,TGTGCCAGCAGCCGAGAAGCGGGGGGCGGCCAAGAGACCCAGTACTTC